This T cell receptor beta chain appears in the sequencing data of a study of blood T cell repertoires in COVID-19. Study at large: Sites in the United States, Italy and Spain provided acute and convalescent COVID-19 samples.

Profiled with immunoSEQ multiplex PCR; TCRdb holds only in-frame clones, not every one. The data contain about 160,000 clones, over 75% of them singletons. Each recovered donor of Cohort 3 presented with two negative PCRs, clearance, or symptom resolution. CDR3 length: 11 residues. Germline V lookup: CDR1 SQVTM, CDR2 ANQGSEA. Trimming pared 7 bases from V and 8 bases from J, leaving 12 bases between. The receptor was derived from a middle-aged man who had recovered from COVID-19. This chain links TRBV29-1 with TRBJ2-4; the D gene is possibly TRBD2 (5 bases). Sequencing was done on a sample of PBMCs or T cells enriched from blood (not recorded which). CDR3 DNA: TGCAGCGCTCCATTCGGGGACATTCAGTACTTC. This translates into CSAPFGDIQYF.